Presented here are 24 T cell receptor beta chains from one specimen sequenced in a study of T-cell reconstitution after alpha-beta-depleted transplantation in children. A TCRbeta library incorporating unique molecular identifiers was prepared. MiXCR was run by TCRdb on the PCR reads, yielding one entry per CDR3 protein. The data show hundreds of thousands of distinct CDR3 sequences, over 10% seen once. The material sequenced was PBMCs, mostly from graft donor cells, taken 360 days after TCRalphabeta/CD19-depleted stem cell transplant. The receptors were gathered from a male patient aged 10 to 17 who had a stem cell transplant for acute myeloid leukemia, so the T cells may come from the graft donor.

This clonotype was found many times. J is TRBJ2-3 and V is TRBV24-1; no clear D. Trimming removed 3 bases from V and 5 bases from J, with 14 bases in between. Germline assignment: CDR1 KGHDR and CDR2 SFDVKD. There are 15 residues in the CDR3. CDR3 amino acids: CATSDPNRPRDTQYF. The DNA for the CDR3 is TGTGCCACCAGTGATCCCAACCGGCCCCGAGATACGCAGTATTTT.

As DNA, the CDR3 is TGCAGTGCTAGAGATCAGGCCCACTATGGCTACACCTTC. Encoded protein: CSARDQAHYGYTF. The genes are TRBV20-1 and TRBJ1-2; D unclear. CDR1 is DFQATT, CDR2 SNEGSKA, per germline (reference sequence). The CDR3 runs 13 residues. V lost 0 bases and J 3 bases, leaving 8 bases between the germline ends.

V gene TRBV12-3 or TRBV12-4 combines with J gene TRBJ1-5; D gene uncertain. V lost 6 bases and J 6 bases, leaving 18 bases between the germline ends. There are 15 residues in the CDR3. CDR3: CASRSSRIRGQPQHF. For the CDR3, the DNA is TGTGCCAGCAGGTCCTCGAGGATCCGTGGTCAGCCCCAGCATTTT.

The chain employs TRBV12-3 or TRBV12-4 and TRBJ2-5; D might be TRBD1 (6 bases). Deletions cut 2 bases from V and 4 bases from J, with 20 bases between. The CDR3 covers 17 residues. In DNA, the CDR3 is TGTGCCAGCAGTTTAACCCCAGGACAGACCCGACGAGAGACCCAGTACTTC. It translates to CASSLTPGQTRRETQYF.

The sample holds a few counts of this clonotype. V and J are TRBV20-1 and TRBJ1-1; 7 bases fit TRBD1. Germline V gene sequence: CDR1 DFQATT, CDR2 SNEGSKA (reference sequence). The trim removed 3 bases at V and 4 bases at J, leaving 8 bases unmatched. The CDR3 runs to 14 residues. The CDR3 is CSASKAGGGTEAFF. The CDR3, as DNA: TGCAGTGCTAGTAAGGCAGGGGGGGGCACTGAAGCTTTCTTT.

This clonotype was counted ten times or more. V usage is TRBV7-9 and J usage is TRBJ1-1, with D perhaps TRBD1 (5 bases). The germline V gene encodes CDR1 SEHNR and CDR2 FQNEAQ (reference sequence). CDR3 size: 15 residues. V shed 6 bases and J shed 3 bases, with 17 bases lying between them. CDR3 region: CASSYRDRGDTEAFF. CDR3 bases: TGTGCCAGCAGTTACCGGGACCGAGGGGACACTGAAGCTTTCTTT.

At least ten counts were recorded for this clonotype. The chain combines TRBV25-1 with TRBJ2-1; D uncertain. Germline CDR1 reads MGHDK; CDR2 reads SYGVNS. This CDR3 is built from 11 residues. V was cut by 4 bases and J by 10 bases, with 8 bases left in between. CDR3 in amino acids: CASSALGEQFF. The CDR3 DNA sequence: TGTGCCAGCAGTGCGTTGGGGGAGCAGTTCTTC. Based on the CDR3 plus reference TRBV25-1 and TRBJ2-1, the full variable domain is EADIYQTPRYLVIGTGKKITLECSQTMGHDKMYWYQQDPGMELHLIHYSYGVNSTEKGDLSSESTVSRIRTEHFPLTLESARPSHTSQYLCASSALGEQFFGPGTRLTVL.

This clonotype has only a few counts. This chain uses TRBV12-3 or TRBV12-4 with TRBJ2-1, with D unresolved. The CDR3 spans 14 residues. Trimming cost V 6 bases and J 1 base, with 10 bases left between them. Written as DNA, the CDR3 is TGTGCCAGCAGCCCCGTCTCTTCCTACAATGAGCAGTTCTTC. This translates into CASSPVSSYNEQFF.

This clonotype was counted only a few times. The gene calls are TRBV28 and TRBJ1-2; 7 bases fit TRBD1. This CDR3 spans 13 amino acids. The J segment lost 4 bases and the V segment lost 7 bases, leaving 6 bases of the junction unmatched. CDR1 MDHEN and CDR2 SYDVKM come from the germline V gene. The CDR3 DNA sequence: TGTGCCAGCATTACCCAGGGGGTCTATGGCTACACCTTC. This gives the protein CASITQGVYGYTF.

The chain joins TRBV6-2 or TRBV6-3 to TRBJ1-5; 7 nucleotides match TRBD1. V shed 2 bases and J 6 bases; nucleotides not matched to a gene: 4. Per the germline V gene, CDR1 is MNHEY and CDR2 is SVGEGT. The CDR3 has 14 amino acids. The CDR3 loop is CASSYPTGAQPQHF. The CDR3, as DNA: TGTGCCAGCAGTTACCCCACAGGGGCTCAGCCCCAGCATTTT.

This chain joins TRBV30 and TRBJ2-3, with D tentatively TRBD1 (6 bases). Per germline, CDR1 GTSNPN and CDR2 SVGIG (reference sequence). The CDR3 consists of 13 residues. The V end was cut by 3 bases, the J end by 5 bases, with 12 bases between. CDR3 coding DNA: TGTGCCTGGAGCTACAACAGGGAAGATACGCAGTATTTT. Protein product: CAWSYNREDTQYF.

This clonotype showed up many times. The gene calls are TRBV7-6 and TRBJ2-3, with D tentatively TRBD1 or TRBD2 (5 bases each). The CDR3 loop spans 18 amino acids. Looked up from germline, CDR1 is SGHVS and CDR2 is FNYEAQ. V gave up 1 base and J gave up 6 bases, with 23 bases separating them. The CDR3: CASSLVVLRRRTIDTQYF. The CDR3 region has the DNA TGTGCCAGCAGCTTAGTCGTCCTAAGGAGGAGGACAATCGATACGCAGTATTTT. Combining the CDR3 with reference TRBV7-6 and TRBJ2-3 gives the whole variable domain GAGVSQSPRYKVTKRGQDVALRCDPISGHVSLYWYRQALGQGPEFLTYFNYEAQQDKSGLPNDRFSAERPEGSISTLTIQRTEQRDSAMYRCASSLVVLRRRTIDTQYFGPGTRLTVL.

The chain carries TRBV7-6 and TRBJ2-3; D ambiguous. This CDR3 contains 15 residues. Trimming removed 5 bases from V and 0 bases from J, with 12 bases in between. Germline CDR1 SGHVS, CDR2 FNYEAQ. The CDR3 spells CASSQRTSSTDTQYF. CDR3 bases: TGTGCCAGCAGCCAACGGACCTCTAGCACAGATACGCAGTATTTT.

This clonotype was detected many times. This chain connects TRBV29-1 to TRBJ2-2; no firm D call. The CDR3 spans 14 residues. The V and J ends lost 3 bases and 6 bases respectively, with 14 bases between them. Germline CDR1 and CDR2: SQVTM and ANQGSEA. DNA for the CDR3: TGCAGCGTTGATTTCCAGGAGAGGCCCGGGGAGCTGTTTTTT. Protein sequence: CSVDFQERPGELFF.

The chain has TRBV5-5 and TRBJ2-5; D remains unclear. This CDR3 has 13 residues. Germline lookup yields CDR1 SGHKS and CDR2 YYEKEE (reference sequence). Trimming pared 0 bases from V and 5 bases from J, leaving 8 bases between. In DNA form, the CDR3 reads TGTGCCAGCAGCTTGGAGGAGTTGGAGACCCAGTACTTC. Encoded protein: CASSLEELETQYF.

In its sample, this clonotype was seen a few times. The chain links TRBV4-3 to TRBJ2-7; D remains ambiguous. Germline V gene sequence: CDR1 LGHNA, CDR2 YSLEER. The length of the CDR3 is 15 residues. The V end was cut by 0 bases, the J end by 0 bases, with 9 bases between. The CDR3 bases are TGCGCCAGCAGCCAAGAGGGCTTCAGCTCCTACGAGCAGTACTTC. Translated: CASSQEGFSSYEQYF.

This clonotype was seen only a few times. The V call is TRBV3-1, the J call TRBJ2-7, with D perhaps matching TRBD2 (5 bases). The V gene's germline CDR1 is LGHDT and CDR2 YNNKEL (reference sequence). V was clipped by 3 bases and J by 2 bases, with 14 bases between them. The CDR3 loop spans 15 amino acids. CDR3 sequence reads: CASSQRRGQPYEQYF. The CDR3 nucleotides read TGTGCCAGCAGCCAGAGAAGAGGGCAACCCTACGAGCAGTACTTC.

This clonotype was seen many times. The chain has TRBV3-1 and TRBJ2-1, with 9 bases matching TRBD2. The CDR3 is 16 amino acids. Germline-derived CDR1 and CDR2 are LGHDT and YNNKEL (reference sequence). V lost 4 bases and J lost 5; bases outside the gene matches: 9. Written as DNA, the CDR3 is TGTGCCAGCAGCCCAAGAACGGGACTAGCAAACAATGAGCAGTTCTTC. Its translation is CASSPRTGLANNEQFF.

This chain connects TRBV12-3 or TRBV12-4 to TRBJ1-1, with TRBD1 matching over 10 bases. The CDR3 covers 15 residues. The V gene end was trimmed by 4 bases and the J gene end by 4 bases; junction bases not matched to a gene: 6. As DNA, the CDR3 is TGTGCCAGCAGTTCTAAGCGGACAGGGGGCACTGAAGCTTTCTTT. Translated, it gives CASSSKRTGGTEAFF.

This clonotype has more than one count but fewer than ten. This chain connects TRBV9 to TRBJ1-3; D unclear. V was clipped by 4 bases and J by 3 bases, with 5 bases between them. Germline lookup yields CDR1 SGDLS and CDR2 YYNGEE. The CDR3 is made up of 12 amino acids. The CDR3 DNA reads as TGTGCCAGCAGCCCAGATGGAAACACCATATATTTT. It translates to CASSPDGNTIYF.

V and J are TRBV7-2 and TRBJ2-7; D gene uncertain. This CDR3 region has 15 residues. V shed 5 bases and J shed 3 bases, with 17 bases lying between them. The V gene's germline CDR1 is SGHTA and CDR2 FQGNSA. The chain's CDR3 is CASSPTARASYEQYF. In nucleotides, the CDR3 is TGTGCCAGCAGCCCAACAGCCCGGGCTAGCTACGAGCAGTACTTC.

The V gene is TRBV6-1, the J gene TRBJ1-3; 9 bases line up with TRBD1. CDR3 size: 15 residues. The V and J ends lost 6 bases and 3 bases, in that order; junction bases with no gene match: 6. Looked up from germline, CDR1 is MNHNS and CDR2 is SASEGT. CDR3 amino acids: CASRTTGGFGNTIYF. The CDR3 DNA is TGTGCCAGCAGAACCACAGGGGGCTTTGGAAACACCATATATTTT.

The genes are TRBV5-1 and TRBJ2-5; 10 bases are shared with TRBD1. The junction had 9 bases not matched to a gene; V was cut back by 7 bases and J by 0 bases. This CDR3 region has 16 residues. Germline CDR1 reads SGHRS; CDR2 reads YFSETQ. The CDR3 loop is CASEKIGQGDQETQYF. DNA of the CDR3: TGCGCCAGCGAAAAGATAGGACAGGGGGACCAAGAGACCCAGTACTTC.

At least ten counts were recorded for this clonotype. The chain joins TRBV28 to TRBJ2-1; D gene ambiguous. Trimming took off 7 bases at V and 3 bases at J, with 13 bases between the two ends. Germline CDR1 MDHEN, CDR2 SYDVKM. CDR3 length: 14 amino acids. As DNA, the CDR3 is TGTGCCAGCATCAACAGTGGGTTCTACAATGAGCAGTTCTTC. It translates to CASINSGFYNEQFF.